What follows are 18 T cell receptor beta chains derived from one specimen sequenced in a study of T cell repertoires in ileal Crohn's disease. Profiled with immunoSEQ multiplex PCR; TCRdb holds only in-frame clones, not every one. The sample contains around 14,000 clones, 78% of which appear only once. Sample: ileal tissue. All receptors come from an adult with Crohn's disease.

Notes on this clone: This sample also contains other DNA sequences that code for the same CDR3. The CDR3 DNA reads as TGTGCCAGCAGCTTGGCGGGGGGGGCCTATAATTCACCCCTCCACTTT. Its translation is CASSLAGGAYNSPLHF. The chain links TRBV5-4 to TRBJ1-6, with D maybe TRBD1 (5 bases). Per germline, CDR1 SGHNT and CDR2 YYREEE (reference sequence). Trimming stripped 0 bases from V and 2 bases from J, with 9 bases between. This CDR3 contains 16 residues.

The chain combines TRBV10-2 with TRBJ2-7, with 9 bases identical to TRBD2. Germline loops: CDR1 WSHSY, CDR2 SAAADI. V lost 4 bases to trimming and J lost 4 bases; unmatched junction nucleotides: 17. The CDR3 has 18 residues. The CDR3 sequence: CASSGGLAGSLWGYEQYF. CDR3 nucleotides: TGCGCCAGCAGTGGGGGTCTAGCGGGGAGTCTATGGGGATACGAGCAGTACTTC.

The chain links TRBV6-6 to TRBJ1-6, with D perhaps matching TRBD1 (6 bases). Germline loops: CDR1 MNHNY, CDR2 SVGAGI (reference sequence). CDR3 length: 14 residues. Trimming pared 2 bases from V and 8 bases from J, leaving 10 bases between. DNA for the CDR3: TGTGCCAGCAGTTACCAGGACAGCTATTCACCCCTCCACTTT. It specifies CASSYQDSYSPLHF.

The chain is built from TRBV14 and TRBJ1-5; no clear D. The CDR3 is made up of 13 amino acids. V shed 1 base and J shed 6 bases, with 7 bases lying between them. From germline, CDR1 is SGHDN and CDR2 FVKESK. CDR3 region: CASSQGEGQPQHF. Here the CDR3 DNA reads TGTGCCAGCAGCCAAGGGGAGGGTCAGCCCCAGCATTTT.

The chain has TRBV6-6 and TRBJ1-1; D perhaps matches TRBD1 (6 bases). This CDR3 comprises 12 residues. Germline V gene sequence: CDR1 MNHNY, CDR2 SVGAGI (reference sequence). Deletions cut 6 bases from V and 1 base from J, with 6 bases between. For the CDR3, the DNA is TGTGCCAGCAGGACAGGGAACACTGAAGCTTTCTTT. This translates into CASRTGNTEAFF.

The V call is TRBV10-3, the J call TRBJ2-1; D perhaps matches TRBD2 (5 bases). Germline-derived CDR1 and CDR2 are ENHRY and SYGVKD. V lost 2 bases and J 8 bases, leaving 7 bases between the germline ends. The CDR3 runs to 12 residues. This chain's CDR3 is CAISEQADEQFF. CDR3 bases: TGTGCCATCAGTGAGCAAGCGGATGAGCAGTTCTTC.

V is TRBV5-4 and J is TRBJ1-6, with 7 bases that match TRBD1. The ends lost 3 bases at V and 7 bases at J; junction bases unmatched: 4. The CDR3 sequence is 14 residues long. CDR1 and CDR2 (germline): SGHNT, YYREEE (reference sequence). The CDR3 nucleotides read TGTGCCAGCAGCTCCGGGACAGACAATTCACCCCTCCACTTT. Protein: CASSSGTDNSPLHF.

The CDR3 sequence is CASSPGQGSTGELFF. The DNA of the CDR3 is TGTGCCAGCTCCCCCGGACAGGGGAGCACCGGGGAGCTGTTTTTT. V usage is TRBV18 and J usage is TRBJ2-2, with 9 bases matching TRBD1. V shed 6 bases, J shed 4 bases, and the junction held 6 bases outside the gene matches. CDR1 and CDR2 from the germline V gene are KGHSH and LQKENI. The CDR3 is 15 amino acids. The complete variable domain, with remaining parts taken from reference TRBV18 and TRBJ2-2, reads NAGVMQNPRHLVRRRGQEARLRCSPMKGHSHVYWYRQLPEEGLKFMVYLQKENIIDESGMPKERFSAEFPKEGPSILRIQQVVRGDSAAYFCASSPGQGSTGELFFGEGSRLTVL.

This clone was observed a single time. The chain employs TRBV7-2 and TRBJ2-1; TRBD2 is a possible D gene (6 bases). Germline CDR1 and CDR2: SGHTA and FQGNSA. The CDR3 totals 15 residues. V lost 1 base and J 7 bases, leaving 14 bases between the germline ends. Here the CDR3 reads CASSLGQRVGNEQFF. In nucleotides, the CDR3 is TGTGCCAGCAGCTTAGGCCAGCGGGTTGGGAATGAGCAGTTCTTC. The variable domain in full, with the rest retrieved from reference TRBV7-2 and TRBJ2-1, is GAGVSQSPSNKVTEKGKDVELRCDPISGHTALYWYRQSLGQGLEFLIYFQGNSAPDKSGLPSDRFSAERTGGSVSTLTIQRTQQEDSAVYLCASSLGQRVGNEQFFGPGTRLTVL.

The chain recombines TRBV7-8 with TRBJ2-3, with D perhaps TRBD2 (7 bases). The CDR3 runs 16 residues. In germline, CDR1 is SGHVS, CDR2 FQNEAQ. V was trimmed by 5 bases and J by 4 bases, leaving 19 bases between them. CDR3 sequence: CASSVLGGGTSDTQYF. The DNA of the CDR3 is TGTGCCAGCAGCGTTTTGGGGGGAGGGACATCAGATACGCAGTATTTT.

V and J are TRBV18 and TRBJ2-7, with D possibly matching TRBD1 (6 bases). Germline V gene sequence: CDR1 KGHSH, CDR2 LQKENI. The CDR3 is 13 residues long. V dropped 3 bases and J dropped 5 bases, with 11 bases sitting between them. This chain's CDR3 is CASSPTGPNEQYF. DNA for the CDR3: TGTGCCAGCTCACCCACAGGGCCCAACGAGCAGTACTTC.

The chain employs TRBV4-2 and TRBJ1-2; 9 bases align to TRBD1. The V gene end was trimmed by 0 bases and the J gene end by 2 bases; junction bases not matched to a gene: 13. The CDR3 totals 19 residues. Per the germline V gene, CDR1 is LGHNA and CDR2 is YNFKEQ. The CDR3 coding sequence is TGTGCCAGCAGCCAAGAGGGGGTACAGGGGGCCAATACCAACTATGGCTACACCTTC. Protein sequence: CASSQEGVQGANTNYGYTF.

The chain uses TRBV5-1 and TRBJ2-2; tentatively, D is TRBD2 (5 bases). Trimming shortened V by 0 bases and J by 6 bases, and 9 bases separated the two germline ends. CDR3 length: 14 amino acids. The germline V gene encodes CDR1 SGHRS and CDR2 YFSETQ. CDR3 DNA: TGCGCCAGCAGCTTGGCCGGGGTTTCCGGGGAGCTGTTTTTT. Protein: CASSLAGVSGELFF.

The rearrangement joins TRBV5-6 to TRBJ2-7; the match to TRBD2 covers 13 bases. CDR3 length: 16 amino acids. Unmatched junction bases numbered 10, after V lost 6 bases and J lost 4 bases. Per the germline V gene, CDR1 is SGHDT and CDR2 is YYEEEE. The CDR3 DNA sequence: TGTGCCAGCAAAGGACTAGCGGGGGCCACTGGGTACGAGCAGTACTTC. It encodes CASKGLAGATGYEQYF.

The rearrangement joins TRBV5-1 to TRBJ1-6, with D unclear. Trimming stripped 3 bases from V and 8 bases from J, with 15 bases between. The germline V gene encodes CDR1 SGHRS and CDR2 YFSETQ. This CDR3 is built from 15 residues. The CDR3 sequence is CASSSSTGSDSPLHF. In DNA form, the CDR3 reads TGCGCCAGCAGCTCAAGCACGGGAAGCGATTCACCCCTCCACTTT.

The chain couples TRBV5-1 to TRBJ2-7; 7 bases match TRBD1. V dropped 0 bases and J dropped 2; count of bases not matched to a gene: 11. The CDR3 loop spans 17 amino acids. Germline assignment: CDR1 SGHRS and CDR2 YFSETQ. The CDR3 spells CASSLAASGTATYEQYF. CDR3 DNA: TGCGCCAGCAGCTTGGCGGCTTCCGGGACAGCAACCTACGAGCAGTACTTC.

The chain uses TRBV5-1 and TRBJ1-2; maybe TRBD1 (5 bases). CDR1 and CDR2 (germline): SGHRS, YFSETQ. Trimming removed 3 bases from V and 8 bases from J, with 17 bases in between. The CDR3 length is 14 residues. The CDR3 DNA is TGCGCCAGCAGCTGGGGGGACGGTCCAGGGGGCTACACCTTC. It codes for CASSWGDGPGGYTF.

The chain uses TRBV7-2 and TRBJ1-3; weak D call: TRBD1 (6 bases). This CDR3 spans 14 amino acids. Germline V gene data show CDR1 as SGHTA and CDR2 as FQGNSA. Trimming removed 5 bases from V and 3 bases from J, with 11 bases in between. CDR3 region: CASSVGGLGNTIYF. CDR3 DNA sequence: TGTGCCAGCAGCGTCGGGGGGCTTGGAAACACCATATATTTT. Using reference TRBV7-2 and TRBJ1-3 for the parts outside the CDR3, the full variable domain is GAGVSQSPSNKVTEKGKDVELRCDPISGHTALYWYRQSLGQGLEFLIYFQGNSAPDKSGLPSDRFSAERTGGSVSTLTIQRTQQEDSAVYLCASSVGGLGNTIYFGEGSWLTVV.